This T cell receptor beta chain is drawn from a study of cytomegalovirus exposure and HLA in healthy donors. Points from the study as a whole: Among TCR beta chains, those listed as cytomegalovirus-associated numbered over 150.

The V gene end was trimmed by 6 bases and the J gene end by 5 bases; junction bases not matched to a gene: 5. This CDR3 comprises 14 residues. CDR1 is SGHTA, CDR2 FQGNSA, per germline. Profiling relied on immunoSEQ multiplex PCR, and the TCRdb table lists in-frame clones only, not all of them. The data show approximately 120,000 clones, 85% to 90% seen once. Turning to this clone: Antigen unknown.

Input material: PBMCs. The V gene is TRBV7-2, the J gene TRBJ2-7; 12 positions match TRBD1. The sequence came from a woman younger than 35 in good health and CMV-seronegative. The CDR3 protein is CASRVGQGANEQYF. The DNA of the CDR3 is TGTGCCAGCAGGGTGGGACAGGGGGCTAACGAGCAGTACTTC.